This TCR beta chain stems from a study of cytomegalovirus exposure and HLA in healthy donors. Study overall: In terms of ancestry, the Caucasian-associated cluster contained 81% of the 398 genotyped donors. Study conclusions and caveats: Several of the most significant clusters appeared linked to common viral pathogens, based on a later analysis. There were some V segments, including TRBV6-2 and TRBV6-3, excluded as indistinguishable. Despite most TCR sequences being rare, some public TCRs occurred in many donors.

PCR was performed using 60 Vbeta and 13 Jbeta primers. Method: immunoSEQ multiplex PCR; TCRdb's copy keeps in-frame clones and lacks some. This table holds 140,000 to 150,000 clones, approximately 78% found once. A remark on this clone: Its specificity is unknown.

Per the germline V gene, CDR1 is SGHTA and CDR2 is FQGNSA. Losses at the gene ends were 5 bases for V and 2 bases for J; bases not matched to a gene: 5. This CDR3 contains 14 residues. This chain joins TRBV7-2 and TRBJ2-7; 8 bases map to TRBD1. The clonotype was recovered from a man in his forties in good health and CMV-seropositive. The sample consisted of PBMCs. The CDR3 coding sequence is TGTGCCAGCAGCCCCGACAGGGGAACCTACGAGCAGTACTTC. Amino acids: CASSPDRGTYEQYF. Full variable domain (missing parts from reference TRBV7-2 and TRBJ2-7): GAGVSQSPSNKVTEKGKDVELRCDPISGHTALYWYRQSLGQGLEFLIYFQGNSAPDKSGLPSDRFSAERTGGSVSTLTIQRTQQEDSAVYLCASSPDRGTYEQYFGPGTRLTVT.